Below, one TCR beta chain is given with its context. The data are from a study of blood T cells in healthy people across ages. A second about 6 to 11 cycle PCR used barcoded and J-beta primers. In TCRdb, the 5' RACE reads were re-called with MiXCR into one record per CDR3 protein. The sample lists about 1.5 million distinct CDR3 sequences; approximately 39% were seen once. The germline V and J ends were trimmed by 2 bases and 13 bases, with 18 bases remaining between them. This CDR3 is built from 14 residues. Per the germline V gene, CDR1 is SGHTA and CDR2 is FQGNSA. The source of this sequence is a woman aged 18-35 years in good health. The rearrangement links TRBV7-2 to TRBJ2-1; D might be TRBD1 (6 bases). The sequenced sample was blood. CDR3 region: CASSLLGARETQFF. The DNA of the CDR3 is TGTGCCAGCAGCTTACTGGGGGCCAGAGAGACCCAGTTCTTC.